This T cell receptor beta chain originates from a study of brain T cells in children with intractable seizures. This clone showed up just once. Clones were sequenced by immunoSEQ multiplex PCR, and TCRdb holds only the in-frame ones, with some missing. This table has 70,000 to 90,000 clones, approximately 94% appearing once. V dropped 4 bases and J dropped 4; count of bases not matched to a gene: 6. The CDR3 contains 15 residues. In germline, CDR1 is MGHRA, CDR2 YSYEKL. The TCR sequence derives from a boy under two years old with tuberous sclerosis and intractable seizures. V is TRBV4-1 and J is TRBJ2-7, with 11 bases matching TRBD2. Material: peripheral blood, obtained at surgery. CDR3 in amino acids: CASSRLTSGVYEQYF. The CDR3 DNA is TGCGCCAGCAGCCGACTGACTAGCGGGGTTTACGAGCAGTACTTC.